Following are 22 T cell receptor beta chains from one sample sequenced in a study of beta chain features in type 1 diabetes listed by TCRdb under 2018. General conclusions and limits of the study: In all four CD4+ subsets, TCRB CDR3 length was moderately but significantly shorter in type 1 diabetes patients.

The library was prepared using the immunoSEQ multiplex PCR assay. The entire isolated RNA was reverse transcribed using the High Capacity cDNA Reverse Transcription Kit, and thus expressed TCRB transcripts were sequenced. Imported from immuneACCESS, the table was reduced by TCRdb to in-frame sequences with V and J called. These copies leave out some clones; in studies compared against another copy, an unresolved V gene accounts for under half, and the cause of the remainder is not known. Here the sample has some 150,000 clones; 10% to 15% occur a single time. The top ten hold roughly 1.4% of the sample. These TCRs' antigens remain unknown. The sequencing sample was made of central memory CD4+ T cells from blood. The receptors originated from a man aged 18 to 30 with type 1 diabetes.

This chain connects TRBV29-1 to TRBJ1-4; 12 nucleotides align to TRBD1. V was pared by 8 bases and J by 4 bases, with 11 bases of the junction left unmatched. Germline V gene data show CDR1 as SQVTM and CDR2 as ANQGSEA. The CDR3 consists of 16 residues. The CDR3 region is CSFTVGQGAINEKLFF. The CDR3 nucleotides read TGCAGCTTTACCGTGGGACAGGGGGCGATTAATGAAAAACTGTTTTTT.

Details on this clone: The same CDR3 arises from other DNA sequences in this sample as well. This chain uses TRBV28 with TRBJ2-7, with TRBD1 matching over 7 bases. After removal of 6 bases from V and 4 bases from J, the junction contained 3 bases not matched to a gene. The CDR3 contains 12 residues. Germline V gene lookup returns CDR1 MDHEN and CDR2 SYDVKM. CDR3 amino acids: CASSLQGYEQYF. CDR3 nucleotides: TGTGCCAGCAGCCTACAGGGGTACGAGCAGTACTTC.

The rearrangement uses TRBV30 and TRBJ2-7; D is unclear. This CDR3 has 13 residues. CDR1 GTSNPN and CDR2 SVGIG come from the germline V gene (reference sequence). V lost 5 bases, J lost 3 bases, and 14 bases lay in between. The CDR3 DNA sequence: TGTGCCTGGGACGGCTCGGTGGACTACGAGCAGTACTTC. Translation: CAWDGSVDYEQYF.

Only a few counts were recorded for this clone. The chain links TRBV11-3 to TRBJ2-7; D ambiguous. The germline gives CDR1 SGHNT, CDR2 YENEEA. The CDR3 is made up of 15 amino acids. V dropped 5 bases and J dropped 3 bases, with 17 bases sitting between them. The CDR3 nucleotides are TGTGCCAGCAGCCCCGTAGCCGTCCCCTACTACGAGCAGTACTTC. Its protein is CASSPVAVPYYEQYF.

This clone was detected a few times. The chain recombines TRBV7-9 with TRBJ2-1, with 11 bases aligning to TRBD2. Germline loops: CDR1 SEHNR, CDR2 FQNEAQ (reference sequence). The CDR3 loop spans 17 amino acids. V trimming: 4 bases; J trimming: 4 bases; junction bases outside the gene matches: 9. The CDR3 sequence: CASSSPLAGGRYNEQFF. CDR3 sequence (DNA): TGTGCCAGCAGCTCCCCCTTAGCGGGGGGGCGTTACAATGAGCAGTTCTTC.

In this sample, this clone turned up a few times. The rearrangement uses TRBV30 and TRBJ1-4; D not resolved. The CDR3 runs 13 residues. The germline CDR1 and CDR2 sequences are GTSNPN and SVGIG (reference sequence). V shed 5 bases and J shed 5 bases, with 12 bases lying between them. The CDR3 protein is CAWSAQLNEKLFF. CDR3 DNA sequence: TGTGCCTGGTCTGCACAGCTAAATGAAAAACTGTTTTTT.

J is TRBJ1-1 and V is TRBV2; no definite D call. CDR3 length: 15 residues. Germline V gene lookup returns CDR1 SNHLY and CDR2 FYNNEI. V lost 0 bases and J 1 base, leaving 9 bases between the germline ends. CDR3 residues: CASSEAQAANTEAFF. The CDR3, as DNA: TGTGCCAGCAGTGAAGCGCAGGCCGCGAACACTGAAGCTTTCTTT.

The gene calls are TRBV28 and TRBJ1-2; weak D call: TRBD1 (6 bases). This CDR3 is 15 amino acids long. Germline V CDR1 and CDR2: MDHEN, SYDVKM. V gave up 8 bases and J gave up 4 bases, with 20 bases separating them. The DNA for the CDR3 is TGTGCCAGCGGAACCCAAGGGGGGGCCATCTATGGCTACACCTTC. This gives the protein CASGTQGGAIYGYTF.

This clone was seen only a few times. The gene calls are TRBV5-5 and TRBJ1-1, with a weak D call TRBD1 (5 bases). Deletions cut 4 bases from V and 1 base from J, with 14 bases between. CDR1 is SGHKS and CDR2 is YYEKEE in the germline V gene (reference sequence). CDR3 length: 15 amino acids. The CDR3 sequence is CASSLTRQPNTEAFF. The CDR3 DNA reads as TGTGCCAGCAGCCTTACAAGACAGCCGAACACTGAAGCTTTCTTT.

DNA of the CDR3: TGCGCCAGCAGCTTTGTCGTCCAGGGCCCCACAGATACGCAGTATTTT. This translates into CASSFVVQGPTDTQYF. The chain couples TRBV5-1 to TRBJ2-3; tentatively, D is TRBD1 (5 bases). The CDR3 totals 16 residues. Looked up from germline, CDR1 is SGHRS and CDR2 is YFSETQ. Deletions cut 2 bases from V and 2 bases from J, with 15 bases between.

CDR3 in DNA: TGTGCCAGCAGCTCGGGGGGCCGCACAGATACGCAGTATTTT. This encodes CASSSGGRTDTQYF. The V call is TRBV5-6, the J call TRBJ2-3, with D possibly matching TRBD2 (7 bases). V was shortened by 3 bases and J by 1 base, with 9 bases between the two germline ends. Germline V gene sequence: CDR1 SGHDT, CDR2 YYEEEE. This CDR3 has 14 amino acids.

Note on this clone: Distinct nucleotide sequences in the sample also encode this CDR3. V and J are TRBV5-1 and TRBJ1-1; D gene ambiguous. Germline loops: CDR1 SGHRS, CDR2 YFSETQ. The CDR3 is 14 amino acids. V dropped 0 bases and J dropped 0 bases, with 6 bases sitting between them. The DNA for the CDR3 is TGCGCCAGCAGCTTGGGCGGTATGAACACTGAAGCTTTCTTT. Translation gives CASSLGGMNTEAFF.

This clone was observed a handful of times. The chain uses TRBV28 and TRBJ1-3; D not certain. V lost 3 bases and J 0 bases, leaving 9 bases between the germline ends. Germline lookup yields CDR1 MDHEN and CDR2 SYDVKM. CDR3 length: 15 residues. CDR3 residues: CASSLAVLSGNTIYF. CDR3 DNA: TGTGCCAGCAGTTTGGCGGTCCTCTCTGGAAACACCATATATTTT. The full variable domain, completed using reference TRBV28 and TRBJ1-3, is DVKVTQSSRYLVKRTGEKVFLECVQDMDHENMFWYRQDPGLGLRLIYFSYDVKMKEKGDIPEGYSVSREKKERFSLILESASTNQTSMYLCASSLAVLSGNTIYFGEGSWLTVV.

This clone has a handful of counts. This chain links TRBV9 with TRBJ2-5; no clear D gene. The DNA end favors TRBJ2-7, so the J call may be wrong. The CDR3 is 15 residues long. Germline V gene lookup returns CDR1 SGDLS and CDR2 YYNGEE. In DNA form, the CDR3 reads TGTGCCAGCAGCGTAGCGGCGAGTACTGACTACGAGCAGTACTTC. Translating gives CASSVAASTDYEQYF.

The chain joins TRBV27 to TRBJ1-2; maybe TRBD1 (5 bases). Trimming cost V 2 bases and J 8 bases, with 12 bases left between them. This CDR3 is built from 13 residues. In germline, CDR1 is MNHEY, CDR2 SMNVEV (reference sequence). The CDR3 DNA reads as TGTGCCAGCAGTTTAGGCCAGGGAAGGGGCTACACCTTC. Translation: CASSLGQGRGYTF.

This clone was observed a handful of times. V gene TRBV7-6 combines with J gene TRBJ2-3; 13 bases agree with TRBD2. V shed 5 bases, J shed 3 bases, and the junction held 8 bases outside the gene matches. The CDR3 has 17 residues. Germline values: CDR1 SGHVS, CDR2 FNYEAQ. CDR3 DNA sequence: TGTGCCAGCAGCGCATTGGGACTAGCGGGGCTGACAGATACGCAGTATTTT. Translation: CASSALGLAGLTDTQYF.

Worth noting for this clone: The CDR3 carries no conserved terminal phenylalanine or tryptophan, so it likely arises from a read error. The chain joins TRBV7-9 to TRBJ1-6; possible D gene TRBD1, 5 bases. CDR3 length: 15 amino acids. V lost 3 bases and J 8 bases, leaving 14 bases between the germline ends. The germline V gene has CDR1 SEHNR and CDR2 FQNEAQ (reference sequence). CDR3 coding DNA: TGTGCCAGCAGCTTGAGGGGCTCTCCTGATTCACCCCTCCACTCT. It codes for CASSLRGSPDSPLHS.

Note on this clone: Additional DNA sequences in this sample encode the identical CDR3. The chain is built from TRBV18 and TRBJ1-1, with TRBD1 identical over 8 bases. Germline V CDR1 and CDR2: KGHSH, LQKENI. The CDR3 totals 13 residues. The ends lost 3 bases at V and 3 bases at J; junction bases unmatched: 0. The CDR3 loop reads CASSPDRDTEAFF. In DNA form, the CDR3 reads TGTGCCAGCTCACCGGACAGGGACACTGAAGCTTTCTTT.

DNA for the CDR3: TGTGCCAGCAGCCGCGAGGCGGTGGGTTTATTGGATACGCAGTATTTT. This gives the protein CASSREAVGLLDTQYF. The chain couples TRBV7-2 to TRBJ2-3, with D hard to call. The CDR3 contains 16 residues. Germline V gene sequence: CDR1 SGHTA, CDR2 FQGNSA. Trimming cost V 5 bases and J 6 bases, with 21 bases left between them.

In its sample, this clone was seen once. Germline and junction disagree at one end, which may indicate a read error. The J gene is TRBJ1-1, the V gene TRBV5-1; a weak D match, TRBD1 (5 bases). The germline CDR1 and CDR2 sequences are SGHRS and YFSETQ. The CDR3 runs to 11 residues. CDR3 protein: CASSLGLDMSF. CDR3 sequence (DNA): TGCGCCAGCAGCTTGGGTTTGGACATGTCTTTT.

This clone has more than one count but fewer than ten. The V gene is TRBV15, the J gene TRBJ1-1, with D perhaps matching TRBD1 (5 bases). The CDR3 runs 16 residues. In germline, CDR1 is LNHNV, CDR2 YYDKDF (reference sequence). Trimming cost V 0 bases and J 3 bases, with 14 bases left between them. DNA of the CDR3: TGTGCCACCAGCAGAGATCATGGGGCGGTGGACACTGAAGCTTTCTTT. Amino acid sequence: CATSRDHGAVDTEAFF.

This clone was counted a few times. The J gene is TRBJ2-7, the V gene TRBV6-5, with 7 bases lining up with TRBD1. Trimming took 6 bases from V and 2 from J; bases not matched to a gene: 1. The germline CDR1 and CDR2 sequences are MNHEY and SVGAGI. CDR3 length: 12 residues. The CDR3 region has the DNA TGTGCCAGCAGCCAGGGGGCCTACGAGCAGTACTTC. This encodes CASSQGAYEQYF.